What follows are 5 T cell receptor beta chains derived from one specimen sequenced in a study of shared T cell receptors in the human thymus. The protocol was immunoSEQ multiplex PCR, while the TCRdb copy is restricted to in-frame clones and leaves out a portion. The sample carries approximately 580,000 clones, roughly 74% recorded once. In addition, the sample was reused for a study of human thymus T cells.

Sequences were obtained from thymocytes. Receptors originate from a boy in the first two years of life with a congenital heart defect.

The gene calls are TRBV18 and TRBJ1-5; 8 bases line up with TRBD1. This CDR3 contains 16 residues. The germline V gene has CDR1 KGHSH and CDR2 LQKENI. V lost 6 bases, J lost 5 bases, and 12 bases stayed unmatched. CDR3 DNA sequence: TGTGCCAGCTCGTCCAGGGGGCGTGAATTGGATCAGCCCCAGCATTTT. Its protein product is CASSSRGRELDQPQHF.

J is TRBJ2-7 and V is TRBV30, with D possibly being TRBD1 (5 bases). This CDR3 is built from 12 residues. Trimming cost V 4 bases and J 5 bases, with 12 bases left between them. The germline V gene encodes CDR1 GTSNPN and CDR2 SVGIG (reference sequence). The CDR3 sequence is CAWTRAPNEQYF. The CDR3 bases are TGTGCCTGGACCAGGGCGCCCAACGAGCAGTACTTC.

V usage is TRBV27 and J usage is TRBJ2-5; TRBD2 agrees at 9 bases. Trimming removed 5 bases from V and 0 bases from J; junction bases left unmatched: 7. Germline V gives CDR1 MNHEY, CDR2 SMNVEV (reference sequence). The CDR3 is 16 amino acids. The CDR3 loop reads CASSPGTSQYQETQYF. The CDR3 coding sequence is TGTGCCAGCAGTCCCGGGACTAGCCAGTACCAAGAGACCCAGTACTTC.

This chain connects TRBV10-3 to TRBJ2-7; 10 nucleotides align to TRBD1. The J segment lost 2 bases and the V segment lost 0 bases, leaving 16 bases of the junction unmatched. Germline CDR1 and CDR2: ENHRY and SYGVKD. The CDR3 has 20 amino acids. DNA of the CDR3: TGTGCCATCAGTGAGTCCGACGTCCCGGGACAGGGGCGAAGGCCCTACGAGCAGTACTTC. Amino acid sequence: CAISESDVPGQGRRPYEQYF.

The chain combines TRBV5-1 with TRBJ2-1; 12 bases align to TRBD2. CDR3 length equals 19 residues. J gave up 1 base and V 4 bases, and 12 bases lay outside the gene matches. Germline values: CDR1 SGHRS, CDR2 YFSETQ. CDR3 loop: CASSGTLRTSGKSYNEQFF. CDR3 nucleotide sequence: TGCGCCAGCAGCGGGACGTTAAGGACTAGCGGGAAGTCCTACAATGAGCAGTTCTTC.